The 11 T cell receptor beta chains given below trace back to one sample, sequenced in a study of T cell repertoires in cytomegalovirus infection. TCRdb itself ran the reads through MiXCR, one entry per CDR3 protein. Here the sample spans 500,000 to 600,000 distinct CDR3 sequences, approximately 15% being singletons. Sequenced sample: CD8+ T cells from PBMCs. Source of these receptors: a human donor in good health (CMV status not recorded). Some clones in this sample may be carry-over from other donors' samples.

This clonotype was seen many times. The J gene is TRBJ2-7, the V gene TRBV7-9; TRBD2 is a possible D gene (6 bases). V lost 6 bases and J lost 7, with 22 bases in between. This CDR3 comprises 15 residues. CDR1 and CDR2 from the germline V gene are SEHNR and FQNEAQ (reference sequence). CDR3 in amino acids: CASRSGGEIGGEQYF. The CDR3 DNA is TGTGCCAGCAGGTCTGGCGGGGAAATCGGGGGAGAGCAGTACTTC.

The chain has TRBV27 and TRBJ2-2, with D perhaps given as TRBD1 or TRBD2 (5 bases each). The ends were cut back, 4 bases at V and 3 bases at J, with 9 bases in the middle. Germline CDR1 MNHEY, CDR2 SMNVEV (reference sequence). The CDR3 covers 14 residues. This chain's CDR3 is CASSYLGDTGELFF. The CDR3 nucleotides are TGTGCCAGCAGTTACTTGGGGGACACCGGGGAGCTGTTTTTT.

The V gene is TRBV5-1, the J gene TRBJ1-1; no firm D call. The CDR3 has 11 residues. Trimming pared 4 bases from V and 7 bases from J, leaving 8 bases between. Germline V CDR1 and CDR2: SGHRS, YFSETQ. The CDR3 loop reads CASSIGSEAFF. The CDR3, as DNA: TGCGCCAGCAGCATAGGGAGTGAAGCTTTCTTT.

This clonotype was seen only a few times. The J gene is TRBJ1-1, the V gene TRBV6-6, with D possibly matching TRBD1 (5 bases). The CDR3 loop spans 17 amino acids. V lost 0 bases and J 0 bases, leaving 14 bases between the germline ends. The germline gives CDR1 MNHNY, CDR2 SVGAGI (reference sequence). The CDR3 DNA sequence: TGTGCCAGCAGTTACTCGTACAGGTTCCCTATGAACACTGAAGCTTTCTTT. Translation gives CASSYSYRFPMNTEAFF.

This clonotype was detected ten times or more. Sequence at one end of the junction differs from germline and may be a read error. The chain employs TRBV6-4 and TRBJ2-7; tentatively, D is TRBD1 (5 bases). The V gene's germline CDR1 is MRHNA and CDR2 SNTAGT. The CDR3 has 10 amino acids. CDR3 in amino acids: CASSVQGNSF. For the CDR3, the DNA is TGTGCCAGCAGTGTTCAGGGTAACTCATTC.

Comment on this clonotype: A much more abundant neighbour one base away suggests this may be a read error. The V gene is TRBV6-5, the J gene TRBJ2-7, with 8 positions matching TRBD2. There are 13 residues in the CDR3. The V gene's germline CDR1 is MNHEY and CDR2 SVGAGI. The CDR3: CASTPTSGYEQDF. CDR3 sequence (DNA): TGTGCCAGCACCCCTACTAGCGGCTACGAGCAGGACTTC.

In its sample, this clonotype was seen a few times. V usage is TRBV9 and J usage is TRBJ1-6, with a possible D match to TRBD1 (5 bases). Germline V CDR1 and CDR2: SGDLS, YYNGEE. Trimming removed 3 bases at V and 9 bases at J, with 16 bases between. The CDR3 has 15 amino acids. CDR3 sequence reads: CASSAHGGEISPLHF. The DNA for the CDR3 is TGTGCCAGCAGCGCTCACGGGGGGGAGATTTCACCCCTCCACTTT.

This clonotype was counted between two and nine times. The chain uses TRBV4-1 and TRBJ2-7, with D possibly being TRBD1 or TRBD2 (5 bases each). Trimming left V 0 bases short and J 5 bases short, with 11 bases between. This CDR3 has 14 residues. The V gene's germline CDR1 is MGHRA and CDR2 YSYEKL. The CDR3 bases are TGCGCCAGCAGCCAAGACGGACGGGGCAACGAGCAGTACTTC. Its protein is CASSQDGRGNEQYF.

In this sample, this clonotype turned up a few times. Here the CDR3 reads CASSYSGGHTEAFF. The DNA of the CDR3 is TGTGCCAGCAGTTACTCGGGGGGACACACTGAAGCTTTCTTT. J is TRBJ1-1 and V is TRBV6-2 or TRBV6-3, with D tentatively TRBD1 (5 bases). Trimming took off 0 bases at V and 3 bases at J, with 8 bases between the two ends. Germline CDR1 reads MNHEY; CDR2 reads SVGEGT. The CDR3 length is 14 residues.

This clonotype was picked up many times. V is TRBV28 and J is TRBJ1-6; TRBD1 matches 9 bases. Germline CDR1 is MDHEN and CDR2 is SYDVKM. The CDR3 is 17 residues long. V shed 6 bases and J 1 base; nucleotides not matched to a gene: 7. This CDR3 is CASRSGTGNSYNSPLHF. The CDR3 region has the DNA TGTGCCAGCAGGTCCGGGACAGGGAATTCCTATAATTCACCCCTCCACTTT.

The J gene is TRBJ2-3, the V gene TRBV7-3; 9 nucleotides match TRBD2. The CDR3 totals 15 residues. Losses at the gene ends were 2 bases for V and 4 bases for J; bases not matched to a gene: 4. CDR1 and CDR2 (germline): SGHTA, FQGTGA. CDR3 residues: CASSLGGGAADTQYF. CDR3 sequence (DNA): TGTGCCAGCAGCTTAGGCGGGGGGGCGGCAGATACGCAGTATTTT.